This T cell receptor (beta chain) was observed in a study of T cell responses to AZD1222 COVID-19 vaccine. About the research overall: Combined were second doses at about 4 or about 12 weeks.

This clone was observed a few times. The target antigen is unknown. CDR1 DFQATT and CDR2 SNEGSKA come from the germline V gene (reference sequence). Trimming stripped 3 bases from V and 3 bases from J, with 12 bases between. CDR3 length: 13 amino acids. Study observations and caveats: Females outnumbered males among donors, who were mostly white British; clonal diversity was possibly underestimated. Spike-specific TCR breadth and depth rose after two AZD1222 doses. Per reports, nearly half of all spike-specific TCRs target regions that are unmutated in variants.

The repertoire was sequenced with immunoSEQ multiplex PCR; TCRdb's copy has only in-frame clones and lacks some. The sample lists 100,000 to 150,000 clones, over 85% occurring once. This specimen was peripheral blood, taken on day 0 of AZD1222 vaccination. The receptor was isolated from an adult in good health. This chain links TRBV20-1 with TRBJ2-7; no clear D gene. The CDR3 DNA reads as TGCAGTGCTAGTGCAGGATTACTCTACGAGCAGTACTTC. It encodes CSASAGLLYEQYF.